This TCR beta chain was retrieved from a study of cytomegalovirus exposure and HLA in healthy donors. 60 Vbeta and 13 Jbeta primers were used in PCR. Authors' data handling: An analysis that came later counted some 85 million unique TCR beta chains, approximately 10 million shared. The protocol was immunoSEQ multiplex PCR, while the TCRdb copy is restricted to in-frame clones and leaves out a portion. The DNA gave D and trimming, while V, J and clone size come from that table. This table has about 100,000 clones, around 73% appearing once. Each donor was healthy, and each was a bone marrow donor. The V gene's germline CDR1 is MNHNY and CDR2 SVGAGI (reference sequence). The germline V and J ends were trimmed by 8 bases and 0 bases, with 15 bases remaining between them. The CDR3 runs 15 residues.

This receptor was taken from a man in his forties or fifties in good health and CMV-seronegative. The genes are TRBV6-6 and TRBJ2-3, with D perhaps matching TRBD2 (5 bases). The specimen was PBMCs. The CDR3 nucleotides read TGTGCCAGCCTGGACTCACATTTCAGCACAGATACGCAGTATTTT. Translating gives CASLDSHFSTDTQYF.